The 24 T cell receptor beta chains given below trace back to one sample, sequenced in a study of OX40 agonist ivuxolimab in advanced cancers. Sequencing was performed with immunoSEQ multiplex PCR; in TCRdb, only in-frame clones are kept and a portion is missing. This sample yields approximately 70,000 clones, of which approximately 85% are seen a single time; less than 8% belongs to the top ten. The sequencing used CD4+ or CD8+ T cells sorted from blood, collected in a trial of the OX40 agonist ivuxolimab. These TCRs come from an adult with an advanced solid tumor such as melanoma, head and neck, liver or kidney cancer.

The chain joins TRBV9 to TRBJ1-5, with D unclear. Trimming pared 0 bases from V and 3 bases from J, leaving 7 bases between. Germline CDR1 SGDLS, CDR2 YYNGEE. The CDR3 has 14 residues. CDR3 DNA: TGTGCCAGCAGCGTAGACGGATCCAATCAGCCCCAGCATTTT. Protein: CASSVDGSNQPQHF.

The CDR3 DNA sequence: TGTGCCTGGACAGTAACCTATAATTCACCCCTCCACTTT. This sequence encodes CAWTVTYNSPLHF. V and J are TRBV30 and TRBJ1-6; D ambiguous. The V gene's germline CDR1 is GTSNPN and CDR2 SVGIG (reference sequence). Trimming cost V 4 bases and J 2 bases, with 6 bases left between them. There are 13 residues in the CDR3.

The genes are TRBV5-6 and TRBJ2-5; 8 bases align to TRBD1. CDR3 length: 16 amino acids. Germline CDR1 SGHDT, CDR2 YYEEEE. The V gene end was trimmed by 4 bases and the J gene end by 3 bases; junction bases not matched to a gene: 11. CDR3 in DNA: TGTGCCAGCAGCAAATCAGTCGACAGGGGAAAAGAGACCCAGTACTTC. This encodes CASSKSVDRGKETQYF.

V is TRBV29-1 and J is TRBJ2-1; TRBD1 agrees at 8 bases. CDR3 size: 13 residues. The V gene's germline CDR1 is SQVTM and CDR2 ANQGSEA. Unmatched junction bases numbered 3, after V lost 2 bases and J lost 6 bases. The CDR3 nucleotides are TGCAGCGTTGAACGGGACAGGTTCAATGAGCAGTTCTTC. Its translation: CSVERDRFNEQFF.

This chain links TRBV6-6 with TRBJ2-2; tentative D call: TRBD1 (8 bases). The germline V gene has CDR1 MNHNY and CDR2 SVGAGI (reference sequence). The CDR3 runs to 14 residues. Trimming pared 6 bases from V and 7 bases from J, leaving 15 bases between. CDR3 nucleotides: TGTGCCAGCAGCGGACAGGGAGGGAGCGGGGAGCTGTTTTTT. It specifies CASSGQGGSGELFF.

This chain links TRBV6-6 with TRBJ1-3, with unresolved D. The CDR3 length is 11 residues. The germline V and J ends were trimmed by 7 bases and 4 bases, with 5 bases remaining between them. In germline, CDR1 is MNHNY, CDR2 SVGAGI (reference sequence). DNA of the CDR3: TGTGCCAGCACATCCGGAAACACCATATATTTT. This sequence encodes CASTSGNTIYF.

The chain links TRBV9 to TRBJ2-1; perhaps TRBD2 as D (6 bases). Germline loops: CDR1 SGDLS, CDR2 YYNGEE. The length of the CDR3 is 16 residues. The ends were cut back, 3 bases at V and 2 bases at J, with 15 bases in the middle. The DNA for the CDR3 is TGTGCCAGCAGCGCTACTCGAGCGGGCCCCTACAATGAGCAGTTCTTC. Residues: CASSATRAGPYNEQFF.

This sequence joins TRBV6-5 and TRBJ1-6, with TRBD1 as a possible D gene (6 bases). Per germline, CDR1 MNHEY and CDR2 SVGAGI. CDR3 size: 14 residues. V was pared by 5 bases and J by 8 bases, with 13 bases between. This chain's CDR3 is CASSPEGVDSPLHF. DNA for the CDR3: TGTGCCAGCAGTCCAGAGGGGGTAGATTCACCCCTCCACTTT.

The V gene is TRBV15, the J gene TRBJ2-1; 12 bases are a match to TRBD2. Losses at the gene ends were 1 base for V and 5 bases for J; bases not matched to a gene: 6. This CDR3 has 17 residues. From germline, CDR1 is LNHNV and CDR2 YYDKDF (reference sequence). The CDR3 DNA is TGTGCCACCAGCAGAGCTGGACTAGCGGGATTCGACAATGAGCAGTTCTTC. As protein: CATSRAGLAGFDNEQFF.

V and J are TRBV27 and TRBJ1-4; 7 positions match TRBD1. Germline V CDR1 and CDR2: MNHEY, SMNVEV (reference sequence). The CDR3 is made up of 14 amino acids. With V trimmed by 4 bases and J by 3 bases, 2 bases remained unmatched. CDR3 in amino acids: CASSSTGSNEKLFF. DNA for the CDR3: TGTGCCAGCAGTTCGACAGGGTCTAATGAAAAACTGTTTTTT.

The J gene is TRBJ2-1, the V gene TRBV7-3; no firm D call. Between the trimmed V and J ends, which lost 6 bases and 1 base, there was a span of 13 bases. The CDR3 length is 15 residues. From germline, CDR1 is SGHTA and CDR2 FQGTGA. This CDR3 reads CASSVAVPSYNEQFF. In DNA, the CDR3 is TGTGCCAGCAGTGTTGCAGTTCCTTCCTACAATGAGCAGTTCTTC. Full variable domain (outside the CDR3, taken from reference TRBV7-3 and TRBJ2-1): GAGVSQTPSNKVTEKGKYVELRCDPISGHTALYWYRQSLGQGPEFLIYFQGTGAADDSGLPNDRFFAVRPEGSVSTLKIQRTERGDSAVYLCASSVAVPSYNEQFFGPGTRLTVL.

This sequence joins TRBV18 and TRBJ1-4; D gene ambiguous. The CDR3 contains 14 residues. Trimming took 6 bases from V and 6 from J, leaving 14 bases between them. Germline V lookup: CDR1 KGHSH, CDR2 LQKENI. CDR3 coding DNA: TGTGCCAGCTCCGGTCAGGCAGAATATGAAAAACTGTTTTTT. Translated: CASSGQAEYEKLFF.

J is TRBJ2-7 and V is TRBV9, with D possibly called TRBD1 or TRBD2 (5 bases each). The CDR3 is 14 amino acids. CDR1 is SGDLS, CDR2 YYNGEE, per germline. With 0 bases removed from V and 2 bases from J, the gap between germline ends came to 9 bases. CDR3 in amino acids: CASSVGGPTYEQYF. The CDR3 coding sequence is TGTGCCAGCAGCGTAGGGGGACCTACCTACGAGCAGTACTTC.

This chain joins TRBV29-1 and TRBJ1-2; 7 bases align to TRBD1. After removal of 3 bases from V and 4 bases from J, the junction contained 2 bases not matched to a gene. The CDR3 totals 12 residues. Germline V gene lookup returns CDR1 SQVTM and CDR2 ANQGSEA. CDR3 sequence (DNA): TGCAGCGTTGAGGGACAGAGCTATGGCTACACCTTC. This encodes CSVEGQSYGYTF.

CDR3 DNA: TGTGCCAGCAGTGAAATGAGCGGGGGCGGAGATACGCAGTATTTT. It encodes CASSEMSGGGDTQYF. The chain has TRBV6-1 and TRBJ2-3; 8 nucleotides line up with TRBD2. J was trimmed by 5 bases and V by 2 bases; bases with no gene match: 6. Germline values: CDR1 MNHNS, CDR2 SASEGT. CDR3 length: 15 amino acids.

V and J are TRBV7-9 and TRBJ1-4; 9 bases map to TRBD1. Germline CDR1 SEHNR, CDR2 FQNEAQ (reference sequence). The CDR3 totals 15 residues. Trimming at V came to 5 bases and at J to 8 bases, leaving 9 bases not matched to a gene. CDR3 sequence reads: CASSNTQGAREKLFF. In DNA, the CDR3 is TGTGCCAGCAGCAACACACAGGGGGCGCGGGAAAAACTGTTTTTT. Complete variable domain (other parts from reference TRBV7-9 and TRBJ1-4): DTGVSQNPRHKITKRGQNVTFRCDPISEHNRLYWYRQTLGQGPEFLTYFQNEAQLEKSRLLSDRFSAERPKGSFSTLEIQRTEQGDSAMYLCASSNTQGAREKLFFGSGTQLSVL.

This chain joins TRBV6-5 and TRBJ1-5; D gene uncertain. From germline, CDR1 is MNHEY and CDR2 SVGAGI. This CDR3 has 14 amino acids. The V gene lost 5 bases and the J gene lost 2 bases, with 10 bases spanning the gap. The DNA for the CDR3 is TGTGCCAGCAGTCCCCGAACCCGCAATCAGCCCCAGCATTTT. Protein: CASSPRTRNQPQHF.

This clone was counted a few times. J is TRBJ1-3 and V is TRBV6-1; a weak D match, TRBD1 (5 bases). V was pared by 9 bases and J by 7 bases, with 13 bases between. This CDR3 spans 12 amino acids. Germline CDR1 is MNHNS and CDR2 is SASEGT. The CDR3 sequence is CASQPGPNTIYF. DNA for the CDR3: TGTGCCAGTCAGCCAGGGCCGAACACCATATATTTT.

The chain combines TRBV30 with TRBJ1-4; TRBD1 might be the D (6 bases). Trimming left V 3 bases short and J 4 bases short, with 9 bases between. Germline values: CDR1 GTSNPN, CDR2 SVGIG (reference sequence). The CDR3 has 13 residues. CDR3 DNA: TGTGCCTGGAGCTCAGGGGTTAATGAAAAACTGTTTTTT. Protein sequence: CAWSSGVNEKLFF.

This chain uses TRBV6-5 with TRBJ1-5; D may be TRBD1 (5 bases). CDR1 is MNHEY, CDR2 SVGAGI, per germline. With 5 bases removed from V and 2 bases from J, the gap between germline ends came to 13 bases. This CDR3 is 15 amino acids long. Here the CDR3 DNA reads TGTGCCAGCAGTGCTCTTTCGGGGGGCAATCAGCCCCAGCATTTT. Protein: CASSALSGGNQPQHF.

This chain connects TRBV2 to TRBJ1-2, with D perhaps matching TRBD1 (5 bases). The CDR3 runs 14 residues. CDR1 is SNHLY, CDR2 FYNNEI, per germline. V was trimmed by 8 bases and J by 5 bases, leaving 18 bases between them. CDR3 sequence: CASGAGGGGYGYTF. The CDR3 DNA is TGTGCCAGCGGGGCGGGCGGTGGTGGGTATGGCTACACCTTC.

The V call is TRBV15, the J call TRBJ1-5; the match to TRBD1 covers 10 bases. The germline CDR1 and CDR2 sequences are LNHNV and YYDKDF (reference sequence). J gave up 7 bases and V 4 bases, and 10 bases lay outside the gene matches. The CDR3 covers 16 residues. The CDR3 is CATSTTRGQGGQPQHF. CDR3 nucleotides: TGTGCCACCAGCACTACCCGAGGACAGGGGGGACAGCCCCAGCATTTT.

The CDR3 DNA is TGTGCCAGCTCACCCTGGACAGGGCTGGGGAATGAGCAGTTCTTC. Its translation is CASSPWTGLGNEQFF. This chain uses TRBV18 with TRBJ2-1, with 8 bases fitting TRBD1. This CDR3 contains 15 residues. CDR1 is KGHSH, CDR2 LQKENI, per germline. Losses at the gene ends were 3 bases for V and 7 bases for J; bases not matched to a gene: 8.

This chain joins TRBV27 and TRBJ2-5; 9 bases match TRBD1. CDR1 is MNHEY and CDR2 is SMNVEV in the germline V gene (reference sequence). The trim removed 6 bases at V and 4 bases at J, leaving 15 bases unmatched. The CDR3 runs 17 residues. The CDR3 sequence is CASSHTFITGGVETQYF. CDR3 nucleotide sequence: TGTGCCAGCAGCCATACATTTATCACAGGGGGCGTAGAGACCCAGTACTTC.